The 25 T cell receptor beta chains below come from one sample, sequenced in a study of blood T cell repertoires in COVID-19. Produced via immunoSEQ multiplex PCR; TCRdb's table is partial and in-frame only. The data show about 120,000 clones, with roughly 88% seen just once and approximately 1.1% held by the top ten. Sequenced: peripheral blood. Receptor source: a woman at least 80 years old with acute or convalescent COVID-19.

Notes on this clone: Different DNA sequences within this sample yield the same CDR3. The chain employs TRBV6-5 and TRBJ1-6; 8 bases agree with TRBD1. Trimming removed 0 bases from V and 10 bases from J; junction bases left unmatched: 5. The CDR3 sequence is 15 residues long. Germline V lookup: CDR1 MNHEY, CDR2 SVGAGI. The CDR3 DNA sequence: TGTGCCAGCAGTTACTCAAACAGGGGGGACTCACCCCTCCACTTT. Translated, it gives CASSYSNRGDSPLHF.

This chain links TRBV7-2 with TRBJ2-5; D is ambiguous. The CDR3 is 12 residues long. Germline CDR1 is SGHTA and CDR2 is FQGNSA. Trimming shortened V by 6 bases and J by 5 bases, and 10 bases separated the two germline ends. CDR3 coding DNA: TGTGCCAGCAGTTCAAATAGTGAGACCCAGTACTTC. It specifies CASSSNSETQYF.

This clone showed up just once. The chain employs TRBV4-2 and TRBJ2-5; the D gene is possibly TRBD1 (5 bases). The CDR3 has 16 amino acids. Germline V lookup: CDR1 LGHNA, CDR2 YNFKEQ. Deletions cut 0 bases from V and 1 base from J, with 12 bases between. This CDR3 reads CASSQDPAQVQETQYF. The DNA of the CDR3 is TGTGCCAGCAGCCAAGATCCCGCACAGGTCCAAGAGACCCAGTACTTC.

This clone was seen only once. CDR3 region: CASSDRGNYGYTF. CDR3 bases: TGCGCCAGCAGCGACAGGGGTAACTATGGCTACACCTTC. This chain connects TRBV5-1 to TRBJ1-2, with TRBD1 matching over 8 bases. V shed 4 bases, J shed 1 base, and the junction held 0 bases outside the gene matches. The CDR3 is 13 residues long. Germline V gene lookup returns CDR1 SGHRS and CDR2 YFSETQ. The full variable domain, with the rest looked up from reference TRBV5-1 and TRBJ1-2, is KAGVTQTPRYLIKTRGQQVTLSCSPISGHRSVSWYQQTPGQGLQFLFEYFSETQRNKGNFPGRFSGRQFSNSRSEMNVSTLELGDSALYLCASSDRGNYGYTFGSGTRLTVV.

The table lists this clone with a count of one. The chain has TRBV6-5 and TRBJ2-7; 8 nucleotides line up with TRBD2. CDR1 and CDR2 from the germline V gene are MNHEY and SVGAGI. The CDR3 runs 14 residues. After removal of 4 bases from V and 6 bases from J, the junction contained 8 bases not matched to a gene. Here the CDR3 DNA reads TGTGCCAGCAGTTCAACTAGCGGAGGGGGCGAGCAGTACTTC. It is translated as CASSSTSGGGEQYF.

The CDR3 reads CASSPGLGYGYTF. The CDR3 DNA sequence: TGTGCCAGCAGCCCGGGACTAGGCTATGGCTACACCTTC. This sequence joins TRBV3-1 (or the pseudogene TRBV3-2) and TRBJ1-2; TRBD1 is a possible D gene (5 bases). Germline V gene sequence: CDR1 LGHDT, CDR2 YNNKEL (reference sequence). V was cut by 4 bases and J by 4 bases, with 10 bases left in between. The CDR3 loop spans 13 amino acids.

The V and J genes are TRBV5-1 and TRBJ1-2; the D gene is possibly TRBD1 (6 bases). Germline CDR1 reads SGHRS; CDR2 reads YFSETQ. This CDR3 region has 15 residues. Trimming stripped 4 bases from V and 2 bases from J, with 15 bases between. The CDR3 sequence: CASSLTDRTNYGYTF. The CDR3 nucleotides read TGCGCCAGCAGCCTGACCGACAGGACCAACTATGGCTACACCTTC. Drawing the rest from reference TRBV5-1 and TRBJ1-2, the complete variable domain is KAGVTQTPRYLIKTRGQQVTLSCSPISGHRSVSWYQQTPGQGLQFLFEYFSETQRNKGNFPGRFSGRQFSNSRSEMNVSTLELGDSALYLCASSLTDRTNYGYTFGSGTRLTVV.

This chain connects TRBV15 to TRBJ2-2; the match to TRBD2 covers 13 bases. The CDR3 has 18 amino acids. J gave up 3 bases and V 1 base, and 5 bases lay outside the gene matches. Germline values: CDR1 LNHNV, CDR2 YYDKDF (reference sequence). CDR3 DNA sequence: TGTGCCACCAGCAGAGTATTCGGACTAGCGGGAGACACCGGGGAGCTGTTTTTT. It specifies CATSRVFGLAGDTGELFF.

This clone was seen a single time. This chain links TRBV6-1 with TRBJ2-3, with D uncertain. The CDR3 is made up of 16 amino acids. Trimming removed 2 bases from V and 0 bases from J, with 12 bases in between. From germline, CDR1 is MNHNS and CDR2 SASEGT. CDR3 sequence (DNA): TGTGCCAGCAGTGAAATGTCAGTTCCTAGCACAGATACGCAGTATTTT. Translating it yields CASSEMSVPSTDTQYF.

In DNA form, the CDR3 reads TGTGCCAGCAGTTCTACGTTTCTACGGGAGCAGTACTTC. As protein: CASSSTFLREQYF. This sequence joins TRBV28 and TRBJ2-7; no firm D call. The CDR3 has 13 residues. Trimming shortened V by 4 bases and J by 7 bases, and 14 bases separated the two germline ends. The V gene's germline CDR1 is MDHEN and CDR2 SYDVKM.

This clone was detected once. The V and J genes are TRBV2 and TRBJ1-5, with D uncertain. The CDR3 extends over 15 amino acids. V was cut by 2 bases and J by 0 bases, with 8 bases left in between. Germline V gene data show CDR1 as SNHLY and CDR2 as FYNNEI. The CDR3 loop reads CASSESGLSNQPQHF. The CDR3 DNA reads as TGTGCCAGCAGTGAATCTGGACTTAGCAATCAGCCCCAGCATTTT.

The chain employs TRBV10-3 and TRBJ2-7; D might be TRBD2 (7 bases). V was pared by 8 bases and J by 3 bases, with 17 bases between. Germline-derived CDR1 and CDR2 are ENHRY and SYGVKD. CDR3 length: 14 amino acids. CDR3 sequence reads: CAIGNAGASYEQYF. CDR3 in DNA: TGTGCCATCGGGAACGCGGGGGCTAGCTACGAGCAGTACTTC.

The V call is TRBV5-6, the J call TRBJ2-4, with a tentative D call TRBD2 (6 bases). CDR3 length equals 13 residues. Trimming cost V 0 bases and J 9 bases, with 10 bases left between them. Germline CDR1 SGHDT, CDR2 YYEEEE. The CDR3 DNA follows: TGTGCCAGCAGCTTGGGAGGGGAGGCCATTCAGTACTTC. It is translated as CASSLGGEAIQYF.

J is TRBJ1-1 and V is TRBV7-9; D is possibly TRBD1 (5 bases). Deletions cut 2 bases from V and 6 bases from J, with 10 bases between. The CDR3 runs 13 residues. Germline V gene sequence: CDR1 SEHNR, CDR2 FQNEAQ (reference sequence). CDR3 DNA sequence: TGTGCCAGCAGCTTATCCCAGGGTGCTGAAGCTTTCTTT. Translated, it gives CASSLSQGAEAFF. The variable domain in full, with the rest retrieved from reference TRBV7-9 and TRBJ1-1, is DTGVSQNPRHKITKRGQNVTFRCDPISEHNRLYWYRQTLGQGPEFLTYFQNEAQLEKSRLLSDRFSAERPKGSFSTLEIQRTEQGDSAMYLCASSLSQGAEAFFGQGTRLTVV.

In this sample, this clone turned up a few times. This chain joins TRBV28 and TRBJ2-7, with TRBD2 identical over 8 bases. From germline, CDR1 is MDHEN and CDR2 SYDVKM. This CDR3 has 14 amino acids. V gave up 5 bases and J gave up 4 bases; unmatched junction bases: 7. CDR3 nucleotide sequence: TGTGCCAGCAGTCTGCAAGCGGGAGCTTACGAGCAGTACTTC. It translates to CASSLQAGAYEQYF.

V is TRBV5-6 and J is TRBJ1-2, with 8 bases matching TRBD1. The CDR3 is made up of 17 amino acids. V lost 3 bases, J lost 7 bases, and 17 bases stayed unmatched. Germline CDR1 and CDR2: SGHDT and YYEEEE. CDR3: CASSSRTGSIGGRGYTF. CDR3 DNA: TGTGCCAGCAGCTCACGGACAGGGAGCATAGGTGGTCGTGGCTACACCTTC.

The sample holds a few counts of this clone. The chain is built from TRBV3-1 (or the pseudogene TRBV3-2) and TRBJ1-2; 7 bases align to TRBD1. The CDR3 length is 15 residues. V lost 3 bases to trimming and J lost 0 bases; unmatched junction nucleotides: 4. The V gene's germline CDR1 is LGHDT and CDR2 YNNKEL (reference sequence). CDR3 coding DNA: TGTGCCAGCAGCCACTGGACAGGCTCTAACTATGGCTACACCTTC. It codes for CASSHWTGSNYGYTF.

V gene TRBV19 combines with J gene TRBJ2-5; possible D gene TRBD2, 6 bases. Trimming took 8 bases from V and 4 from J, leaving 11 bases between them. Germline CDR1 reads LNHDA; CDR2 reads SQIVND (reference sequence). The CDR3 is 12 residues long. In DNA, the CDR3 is TGTGCCAGTGGCGGGGCGGGAGAGACCCAGTACTTC. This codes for CASGGAGETQYF.

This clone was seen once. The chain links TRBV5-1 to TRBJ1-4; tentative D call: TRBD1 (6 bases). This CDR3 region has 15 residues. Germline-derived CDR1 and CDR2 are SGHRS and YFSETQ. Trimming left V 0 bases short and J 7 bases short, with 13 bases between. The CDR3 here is CASSLASGDGEKLFF. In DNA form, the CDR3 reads TGCGCCAGCAGCTTGGCCTCAGGGGATGGTGAAAAACTGTTTTTT.

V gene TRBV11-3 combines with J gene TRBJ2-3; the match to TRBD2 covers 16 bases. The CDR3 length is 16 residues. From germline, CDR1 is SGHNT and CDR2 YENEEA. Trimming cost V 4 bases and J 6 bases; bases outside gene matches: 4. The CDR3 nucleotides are TGTGCCAGCAGCTCCGGGACTAGCGGGAGGGCCGATACGCAGTATTTT. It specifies CASSSGTSGRADTQYF.

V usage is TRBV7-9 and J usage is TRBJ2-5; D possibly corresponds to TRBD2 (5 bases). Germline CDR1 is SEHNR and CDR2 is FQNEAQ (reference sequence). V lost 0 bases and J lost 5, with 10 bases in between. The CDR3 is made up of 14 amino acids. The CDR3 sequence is CASSLAQEVETQYF. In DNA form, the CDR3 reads TGTGCCAGCAGCTTAGCGCAGGAGGTTGAGACCCAGTACTTC.

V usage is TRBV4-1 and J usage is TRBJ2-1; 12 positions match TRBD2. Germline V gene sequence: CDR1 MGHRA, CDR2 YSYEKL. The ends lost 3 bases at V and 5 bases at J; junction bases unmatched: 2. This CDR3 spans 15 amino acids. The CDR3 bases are TGCGCCAGCAGCCACCTAGCGGGGGGGAACAATGAGCAGTTCTTC. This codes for CASSHLAGGNNEQFF.

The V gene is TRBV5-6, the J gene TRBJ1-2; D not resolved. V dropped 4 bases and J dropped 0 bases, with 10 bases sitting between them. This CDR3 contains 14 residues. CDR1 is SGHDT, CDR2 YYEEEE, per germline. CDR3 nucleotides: TGTGCCAGCAGCCCTGGGCTGTCTAACTATGGCTACACCTTC. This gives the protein CASSPGLSNYGYTF.

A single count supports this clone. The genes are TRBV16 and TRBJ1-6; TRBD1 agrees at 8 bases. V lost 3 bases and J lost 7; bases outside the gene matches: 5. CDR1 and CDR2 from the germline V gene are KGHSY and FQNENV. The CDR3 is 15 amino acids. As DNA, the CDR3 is TGTGCCAGCAGCCAGCAGGACAGGGACAATTCACCCCTCCACTTT. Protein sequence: CASSQQDRDNSPLHF. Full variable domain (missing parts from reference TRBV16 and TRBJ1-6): GEEVAQTPKHLVRGEGQKAKLYCAPIKGHSYVFWYQQVLKNEFKFLISFQNENVFDETGMPKERFSAKCLPNSPCSLEIQATKLEDSAVYFCASSQQDRDNSPLHFGNGTRLTVT.

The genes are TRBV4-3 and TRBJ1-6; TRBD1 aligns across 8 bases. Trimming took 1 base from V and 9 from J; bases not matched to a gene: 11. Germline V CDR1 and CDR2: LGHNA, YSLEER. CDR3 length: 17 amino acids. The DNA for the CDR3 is TGCGCCAGCAGCCAAGTTGGGGCAGGGGGCTTAATTTCACCCCTCCACTTT. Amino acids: CASSQVGAGGLISPLHF.